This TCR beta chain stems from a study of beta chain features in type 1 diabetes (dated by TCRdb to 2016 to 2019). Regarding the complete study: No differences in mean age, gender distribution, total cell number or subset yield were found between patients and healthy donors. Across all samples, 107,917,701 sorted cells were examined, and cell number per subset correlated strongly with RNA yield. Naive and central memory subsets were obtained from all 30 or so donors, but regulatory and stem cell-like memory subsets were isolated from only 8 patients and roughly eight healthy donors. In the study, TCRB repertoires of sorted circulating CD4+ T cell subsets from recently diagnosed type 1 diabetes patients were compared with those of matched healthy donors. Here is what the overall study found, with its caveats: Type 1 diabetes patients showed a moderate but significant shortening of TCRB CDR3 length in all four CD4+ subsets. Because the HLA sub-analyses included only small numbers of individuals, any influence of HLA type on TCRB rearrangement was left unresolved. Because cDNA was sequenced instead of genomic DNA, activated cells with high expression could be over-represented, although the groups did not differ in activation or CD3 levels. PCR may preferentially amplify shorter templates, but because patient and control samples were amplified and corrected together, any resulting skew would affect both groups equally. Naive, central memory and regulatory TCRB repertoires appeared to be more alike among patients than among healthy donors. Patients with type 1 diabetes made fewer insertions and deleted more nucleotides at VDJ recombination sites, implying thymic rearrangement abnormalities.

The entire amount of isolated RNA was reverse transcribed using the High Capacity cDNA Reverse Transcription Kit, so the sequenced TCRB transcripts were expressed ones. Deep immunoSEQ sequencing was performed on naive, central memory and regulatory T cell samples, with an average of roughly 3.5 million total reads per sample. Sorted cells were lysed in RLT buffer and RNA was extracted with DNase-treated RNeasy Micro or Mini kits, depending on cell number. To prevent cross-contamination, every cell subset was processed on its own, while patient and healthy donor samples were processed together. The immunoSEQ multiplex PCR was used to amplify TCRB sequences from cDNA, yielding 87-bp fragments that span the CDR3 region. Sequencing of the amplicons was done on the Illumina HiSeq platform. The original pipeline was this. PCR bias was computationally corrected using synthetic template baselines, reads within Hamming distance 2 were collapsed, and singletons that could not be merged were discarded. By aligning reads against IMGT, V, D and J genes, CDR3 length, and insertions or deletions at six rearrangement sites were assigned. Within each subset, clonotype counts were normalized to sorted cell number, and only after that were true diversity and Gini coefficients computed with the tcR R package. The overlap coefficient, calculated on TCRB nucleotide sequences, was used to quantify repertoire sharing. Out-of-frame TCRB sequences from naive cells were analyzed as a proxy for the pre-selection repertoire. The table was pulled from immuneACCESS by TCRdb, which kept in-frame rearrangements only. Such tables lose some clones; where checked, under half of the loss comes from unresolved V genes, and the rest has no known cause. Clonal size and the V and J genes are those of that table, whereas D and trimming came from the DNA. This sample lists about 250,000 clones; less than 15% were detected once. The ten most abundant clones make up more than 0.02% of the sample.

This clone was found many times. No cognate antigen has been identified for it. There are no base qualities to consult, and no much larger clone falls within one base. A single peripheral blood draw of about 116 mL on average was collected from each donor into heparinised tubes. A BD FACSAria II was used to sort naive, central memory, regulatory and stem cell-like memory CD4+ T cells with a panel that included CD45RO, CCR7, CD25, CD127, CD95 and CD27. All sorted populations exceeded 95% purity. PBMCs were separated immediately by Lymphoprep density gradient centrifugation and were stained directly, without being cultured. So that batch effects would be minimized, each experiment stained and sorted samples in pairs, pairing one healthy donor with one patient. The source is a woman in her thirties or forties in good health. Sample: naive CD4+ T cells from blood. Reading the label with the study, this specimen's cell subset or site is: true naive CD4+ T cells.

The DNA sequence reads TGTGCCAGCAGCGCCAGGGACAGTTGGAATGAGCAGTTCTTC. Translated, it reads CASSARDSWNEQFF. The chain joins TRBV14 to TRBJ2-1; 7 central bases correspond to TRBD1. V and J are trimmed by 5 bases and 7 bases, and the gene matches miss 8 bases of the junction. Including the terminal cysteine and phenylalanine, the CDR3 comprises 14 residues. Only CDR3 DNA remains: 42 bases, in frame from the first base. According to the germline V gene, CDR1 reads SGHDN and CDR2 reads FVKESK.